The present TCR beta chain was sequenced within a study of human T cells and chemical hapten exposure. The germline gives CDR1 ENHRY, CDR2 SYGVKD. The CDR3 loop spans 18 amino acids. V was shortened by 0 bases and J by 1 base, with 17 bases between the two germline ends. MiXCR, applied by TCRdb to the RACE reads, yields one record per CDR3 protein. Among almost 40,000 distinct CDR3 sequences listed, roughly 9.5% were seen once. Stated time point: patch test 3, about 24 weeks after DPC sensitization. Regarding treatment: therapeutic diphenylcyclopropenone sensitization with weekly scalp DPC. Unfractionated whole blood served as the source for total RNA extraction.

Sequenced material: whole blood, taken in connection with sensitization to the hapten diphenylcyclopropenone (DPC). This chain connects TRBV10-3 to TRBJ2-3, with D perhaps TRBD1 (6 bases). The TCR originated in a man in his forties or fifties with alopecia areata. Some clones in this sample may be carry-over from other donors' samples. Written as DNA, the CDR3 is TGTGCCATCAGTGAGTCCCGGAATCAGGGGTACGGCACAGATACGCAGTATTTT. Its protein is CAISESRNQGYGTDTQYF.